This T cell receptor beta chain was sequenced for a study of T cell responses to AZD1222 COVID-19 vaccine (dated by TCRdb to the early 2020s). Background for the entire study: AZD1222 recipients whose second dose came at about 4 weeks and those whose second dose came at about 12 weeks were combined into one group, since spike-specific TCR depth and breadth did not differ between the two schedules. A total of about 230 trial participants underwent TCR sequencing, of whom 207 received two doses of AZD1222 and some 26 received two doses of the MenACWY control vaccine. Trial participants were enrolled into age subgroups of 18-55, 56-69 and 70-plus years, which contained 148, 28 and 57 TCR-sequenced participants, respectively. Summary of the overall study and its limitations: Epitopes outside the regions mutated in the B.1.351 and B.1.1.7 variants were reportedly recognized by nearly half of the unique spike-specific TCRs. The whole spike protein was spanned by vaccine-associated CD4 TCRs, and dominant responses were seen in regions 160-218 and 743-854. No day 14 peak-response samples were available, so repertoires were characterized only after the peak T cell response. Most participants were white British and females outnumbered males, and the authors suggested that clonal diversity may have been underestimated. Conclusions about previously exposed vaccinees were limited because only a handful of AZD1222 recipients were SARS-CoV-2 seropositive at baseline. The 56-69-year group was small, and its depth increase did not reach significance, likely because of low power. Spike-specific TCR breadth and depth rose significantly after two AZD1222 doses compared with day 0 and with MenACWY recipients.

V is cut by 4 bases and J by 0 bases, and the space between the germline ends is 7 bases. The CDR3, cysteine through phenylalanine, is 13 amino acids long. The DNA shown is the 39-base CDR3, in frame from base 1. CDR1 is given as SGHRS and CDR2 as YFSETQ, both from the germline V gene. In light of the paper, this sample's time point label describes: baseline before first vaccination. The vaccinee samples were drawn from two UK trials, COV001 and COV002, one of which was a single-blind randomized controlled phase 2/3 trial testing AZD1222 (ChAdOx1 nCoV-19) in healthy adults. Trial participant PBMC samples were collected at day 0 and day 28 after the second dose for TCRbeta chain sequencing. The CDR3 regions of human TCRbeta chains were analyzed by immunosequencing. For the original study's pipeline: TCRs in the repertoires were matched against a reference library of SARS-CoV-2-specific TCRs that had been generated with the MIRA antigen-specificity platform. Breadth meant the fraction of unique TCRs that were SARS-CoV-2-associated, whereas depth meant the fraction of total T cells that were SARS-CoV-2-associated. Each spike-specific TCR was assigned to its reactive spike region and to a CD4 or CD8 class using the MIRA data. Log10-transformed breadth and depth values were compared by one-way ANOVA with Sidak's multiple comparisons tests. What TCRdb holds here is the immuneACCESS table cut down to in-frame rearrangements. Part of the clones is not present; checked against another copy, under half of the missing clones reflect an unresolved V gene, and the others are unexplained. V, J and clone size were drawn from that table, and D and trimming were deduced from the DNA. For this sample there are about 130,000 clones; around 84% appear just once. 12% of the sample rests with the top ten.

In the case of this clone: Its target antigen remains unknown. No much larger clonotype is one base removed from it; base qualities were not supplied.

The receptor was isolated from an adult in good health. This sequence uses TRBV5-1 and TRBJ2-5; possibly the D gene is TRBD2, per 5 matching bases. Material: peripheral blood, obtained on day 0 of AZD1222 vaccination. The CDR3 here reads CASSPSNQETQYF. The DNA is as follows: TGCGCCAGCAGCCCTAGCAACCAAGAGACCCAGTACTTC.